The sequence of this T cell receptor (beta chain) was determined in a study of CD8 T cells in ankylosing spondylitis. Study-wide findings and caveats: Apparently characteristic of ankylosing spondylitis blood was a TCR beta motif (about 8 highly homologous variants). In synovial fluid and blood from reactive arthritis, some motif variants were previously reported.

Germline lookup yields CDR1 GTSNPN and CDR2 SVGIG (reference sequence). The CDR3 contains 13 residues. V dropped 7 bases and J dropped 9; count of bases not matched to a gene: 8. For TCR beta, libraries came from quantitative 5'-RACE with molecular barcodes. TCRdb ran MiXCR on the 5' RACE reads and lists one entry per CDR3 protein. The repertoire includes approximately 300,000 distinct CDR3 sequences, around 7.6% of them detected once, and less than 15% sits in the top ten. Comments on this clonotype: The antigen remains undetermined.

Specimen: blood, either unsorted or a sorted T cell fraction (not recorded which). The clonotype comes from a male donor with ankylosing spondylitis. The chain has TRBV30 and TRBJ1-6; TRBD1 aligns across 8 bases. The CDR3, as DNA: TGTGCCTTGACAGGGGTGTTAGGTTCACCCCTCCACTTT. Translation: CALTGVLGSPLHF. Full variable domain (remainder filled in from reference TRBV30 and TRBJ1-6): SQTIHQWPATLVQPVGSPLSLECTVEGTSNPNLYWYRQAAGRGLQLLFYSVGIGQISSEVPQNLSASRPQDRQFILSSKKLLLSDSGFYLCALTGVLGSPLHFGNGTRLTVT.